Each of the 4 T cell receptor beta chains below was sequenced from the same sample in a study of T-cell memory formation after mild COVID-19. TCRdb reprocessed the 5' RACE reads with MiXCR, giving one entry per CDR3 protein. This table has under 90,000 distinct CDR3 sequences, more than 11% appearing once. Material for sequencing was PBMCs or a T cell subset sorted from them (not recorded which). These receptor sequences come from an adult woman who had mild COVID-19 (a few samples of this study predate the infection). Cell type and time point are not known.

This rearrangement joins TRBV20-1 to TRBJ1-5; no clear D gene. The germline V gene has CDR1 DFQATT and CDR2 SNEGSKA (reference sequence). The CDR3 consists of 14 residues. V was clipped by 6 bases and J by 1 base, with 13 bases between them. CDR3 sequence: CSAGPGLSNQPQHF. Here the CDR3 DNA reads TGCAGTGCCGGTCCGGGTTTGAGCAATCAGCCCCAGCATTTT.

In this sample, this clonotype turned up many times. The chain has TRBV4-3 and TRBJ2-7; D possibly corresponds to TRBD2 (5 bases). This CDR3 contains 16 residues. The germline gives CDR1 LGHNA, CDR2 YSLEER. V lost 4 bases and J 0 bases, leaving 16 bases between the germline ends. CDR3 sequence: CASSLHEGLYSYEQYF. As DNA, the CDR3 is TGCGCCAGCAGCCTCCACGAGGGTCTATACTCCTACGAGCAGTACTTC.

A few counts support this clonotype. V is TRBV2 and J is TRBJ1-5; D unclear. Germline values: CDR1 SNHLY, CDR2 FYNNEI. V was pared by 4 bases and J by 5 bases, with 12 bases between. This CDR3 is 14 amino acids long. The CDR3 region is CASSGHLGDQPQHF. The CDR3 region has the DNA TGTGCCAGCAGTGGACACCTCGGGGATCAGCCCCAGCATTTT.

This clonotype was detected a few times. This chain uses TRBV7-6 with TRBJ2-2, with 12 bases fitting TRBD2. Unmatched junction bases numbered 8, after V lost 1 base and J lost 5 bases. CDR1 and CDR2 from the germline V gene are SGHVS and FNYEAQ. This CDR3 is built from 18 residues. The CDR3: CASSLVASGRALTGELFF. Here the CDR3 DNA reads TGTGCCAGCAGCTTAGTTGCTAGCGGGAGGGCCCTTACCGGGGAGCTGTTTTTT.